This TCR beta chain was found in a study of beta chain features in type 1 diabetes. Whole-study context: Cell yields, gender and age were similar in healthy donors and patients. Notes on the study in general: At VDJ recombination sites, type 1 diabetes patients had fewer insertions and more deleted nucleotides. TCRB CDR3s were moderately but significantly shorter in Type 1 diabetes patients in all four CD4+ subsets.

Concerning this clone: The target antigen is unknown.

CDR1 DFQATT and CDR2 SNEGSKA come from the germline V gene (reference sequence). This CDR3 has 11 amino acids. Trimming shortened V by 1 base and J by 6 bases, and 6 bases separated the two germline ends. The sequenced template was cDNA made from the entire isolated RNA. Produced via immunoSEQ multiplex PCR; TCRdb's table is partial and in-frame only. The sample records hundreds of thousands of clones, around 15% being singletons. The chain employs TRBV20-1 and TRBJ1-1; D is unresolved. The origin of this receptor is a man aged 18 to 29 with type 1 diabetes. Sample: naive CD4+ T cells from blood. CDR3 amino acids: CSARVGPEAFF. The CDR3 coding sequence is TGCAGTGCTAGAGTGGGCCCTGAAGCTTTCTTT.